The 15 T cell receptor beta chains presented below share a single source sample, sequenced in a study of blood T cell repertoires in COVID-19. Libraries were prepared by immunoSEQ multiplex PCR; TCRdb keeps only in-frame clonotypes and omits some of them. The sample shows approximately 96,000 clones, 85% to 95% of them seen only once. The sequencing sample was made of peripheral blood. The receptor set was obtained from a man in his fifties or sixties with acute or convalescent COVID-19.

The chain combines TRBV9 with TRBJ2-7, with 12 bases fitting TRBD2. The trim removed 0 bases at V and 2 bases at J, leaving 9 bases unmatched. In germline, CDR1 is SGDLS, CDR2 YYNGEE. The CDR3 contains 18 residues. CDR3 DNA: TGTGCCAGCAGCGTAGTAGGGACGACTAGCGGGAGCACCTACGAGCAGTACTTC. Its translation: CASSVVGTTSGSTYEQYF.

The genes are TRBV9 and TRBJ2-3; D may be TRBD2 (5 bases). V was cut by 4 bases and J by 2 bases, with 17 bases left in between. CDR1 SGDLS and CDR2 YYNGEE come from the germline V gene. This CDR3 is 16 amino acids long. The CDR3 is CASSFPRDLSTDTQYF. CDR3 nucleotides: TGTGCCAGCAGCTTCCCGAGGGATCTTTCCACAGATACGCAGTATTTT.

The CDR3 protein is CASSEPPIAGGETQYF. The CDR3 coding sequence is TGTGCCAGCAGTGAACCTCCCATAGCGGGTGGTGAGACCCAGTACTTC. This chain uses TRBV2 with TRBJ2-5; the match to TRBD2 covers 7 bases. The germline V gene has CDR1 SNHLY and CDR2 FYNNEI. With V trimmed by 2 bases and J by 5 bases, 11 bases remained unmatched. The CDR3 contains 16 residues.

The chain has TRBV6-2 or TRBV6-3 and TRBJ1-3, with 7 nucleotides matching TRBD1. V was clipped by 2 bases and J by 5 bases; unmatched bases: 6. From germline, CDR1 is MNHEY and CDR2 SVGEGT. The length of the CDR3 is 15 residues. In DNA, the CDR3 is TGTGCCAGCAGTTACCCCCGGACAGGCAGAAACACCATATATTTT. This encodes CASSYPRTGRNTIYF.

The V and J genes are TRBV4-3 and TRBJ1-1; no clear D. Germline V gives CDR1 LGHNA, CDR2 YSLEER. The ends were cut back, 0 bases at V and 3 bases at J, with 14 bases in the middle. The CDR3 runs to 16 residues. CDR3 bases: TGCGCCAGCAGCCAAGAGAGTAGATTGAGGGACACTGAAGCTTTCTTT. This translates into CASSQESRLRDTEAFF.

This clone was counted a single time. CDR3 sequence: CASSRTSSGEQFF. CDR3 nucleotide sequence: TGTGCCAGTAGTAGGACTAGCTCCGGTGAGCAGTTCTTC. This chain connects TRBV19 to TRBJ2-1; 8 bases are shared with TRBD2. The junction had 5 bases not matched to a gene; V was cut back by 4 bases and J by 9 bases. The length of the CDR3 is 13 residues. The germline V gene has CDR1 LNHDA and CDR2 SQIVND (reference sequence). Variable domain in full (rest from reference TRBV19 and TRBJ2-1): DGGITQSPKYLFRKEGQNVTLSCEQNLNHDAMYWYRQDPGQGLRLIYYSQIVNDFQKGDIAEGYSVSREKKESFPLTVTSAQKNPTAFYLCASSRTSSGEQFFGPGTRLTVL.

This sequence joins TRBV6-5 and TRBJ1-1; D gene uncertain. CDR1 is MNHEY and CDR2 is SVGAGI in the germline V gene. Trimming took 0 bases from V and 0 from J, leaving 8 bases between them. The CDR3 totals 15 residues. The CDR3 coding sequence is TGTGCCAGCAGTTACTCCCCAGACTTGAACACTGAAGCTTTCTTT. Residues: CASSYSPDLNTEAFF.

The chain employs TRBV7-2 and TRBJ2-1; D call uncertain. The germline V gene encodes CDR1 SGHTA and CDR2 FQGNSA. The V end lost 2 bases, the J end lost 8 bases, and 10 bases lay between the germline ends. The length of the CDR3 is 13 residues. CDR3 bases: TGTGCCAGCAGCTTAAGTGTTCGGGATGAGCAGTTCTTC. Translation: CASSLSVRDEQFF.

The V and J genes are TRBV7-3 and TRBJ2-1; 10 positions match TRBD2. With 4 bases clipped from V and 8 bases from J, the junction kept 8 bases outside the gene matches. The CDR3 loop spans 15 amino acids. Germline V gives CDR1 SGHTA, CDR2 FQGTGA. CDR3: CASSSAGGRLDEQFF. DNA for the CDR3: TGTGCCAGCAGCTCAGCGGGGGGGCGGTTAGATGAGCAGTTCTTC.

This chain links TRBV29-1 with TRBJ1-2; 7 bases fit TRBD1. The CDR3 runs 12 residues. Germline V gives CDR1 SQVTM, CDR2 ANQGSEA. J gave up 5 bases and V 8 bases, and 8 bases lay outside the gene matches. CDR3 amino acids: CSSGQAEYGYTF. The CDR3 nucleotides are TGCAGCTCAGGACAGGCCGAGTATGGCTACACCTTC. The full variable domain, with the rest looked up from reference TRBV29-1 and TRBJ1-2, is SAVISQKPSRDICQRGTSLTIQCQVDSQVTMMFWYRQQPGQSLTLIATANQGSEATYESGFVIDKFPISRPNLTFSTLTVSNMSPEDSSIYLCSSGQAEYGYTFGSGTRLTVV.

The chain couples TRBV5-1 to TRBJ1-6, with 8 positions matching TRBD1. Germline loops: CDR1 SGHRS, CDR2 YFSETQ. V lost 5 bases and J lost 2; bases outside the gene matches: 9. The CDR3 contains 17 residues. The CDR3 DNA sequence: TGCGCCAGCAGAAACCGAGGACAGGGCACCTATAATTCACCCCTCCACTTT. Translation: CASRNRGQGTYNSPLHF.

This clone has a single count. This chain joins TRBV7-8 and TRBJ2-7; perhaps TRBD2 as D (6 bases). CDR3 length equals 13 residues. The V end lost 5 bases, the J end lost 3 bases, and 11 bases lay between the germline ends. CDR1 and CDR2 from the germline V gene are SGHVS and FQNEAQ. The CDR3 is CASSPPGGYEQYF. Here the CDR3 DNA reads TGTGCCAGCAGCCCTCCCGGGGGCTACGAGCAGTACTTC.

The rearrangement uses TRBV9 and TRBJ2-3, with 10 bases that match TRBD2. Germline CDR1 reads SGDLS; CDR2 reads YYNGEE. The CDR3 extends over 14 amino acids. J lost 6 bases, V lost 0 bases, and 1 base had no gene match. CDR3 nucleotide sequence: TGTGCCAGCAGCGTAGATAGCGGGAGGGATACGCAGTATTTT. This translates into CASSVDSGRDTQYF.

The chain is built from TRBV7-3 and TRBJ2-1; no firm D call. Trimming left V 2 bases short and J 1 base short, with 9 bases between. Germline V gene lookup returns CDR1 SGHTA and CDR2 FQGTGA. The CDR3 spans 15 residues. In DNA form, the CDR3 reads TGTGCCAGCAGCTTAGATTTCGCGTCCTACAATGAGCAGTTCTTC. Its protein is CASSLDFASYNEQFF. Based on the CDR3 plus reference TRBV7-3 and TRBJ2-1, the full variable domain is GAGVSQTPSNKVTEKGKYVELRCDPISGHTALYWYRQSLGQGPEFLIYFQGTGAADDSGLPNDRFFAVRPEGSVSTLKIQRTERGDSAVYLCASSLDFASYNEQFFGPGTRLTVL.

The J gene is TRBJ2-3, the V gene TRBV6-5; D might be TRBD2 (5 bases). In germline, CDR1 is MNHEY, CDR2 SVGAGI. The V gene lost 6 bases and the J gene lost 5 bases, with 12 bases spanning the gap. This CDR3 is 13 amino acids long. The CDR3 nucleotides are TGTGCCAGCAGCCCGGGGTTAGGAGATACGCAGTATTTT. This sequence encodes CASSPGLGDTQYF.